The T cell receptor delta chain described here comes from a study of Vδ1+ human thymocytes. A word on this clone: The antigen remains undetermined.

The CDR3 sequence is 15 residues long. Germline V gene lookup returns CDR1 GEAIGNYY and CDR2 EKD. V lost 0 bases to trimming and J lost 0 bases; unmatched junction nucleotides: 1. Findings and limits, study-wide: In the thymus, TRG and TRD repertoires looked highly polyclonal with Gaussian CDR3 lengths.

Extracted RNA was reverse transcribed into cDNA. The CDR3 regions were amplified by multiplex PCR from V-gene primers to a constant-region primer. TCRdb re-called clones from the multiplex PCR reads via CATT. The table includes about 20,000 delta-chain clones, roughly 8% detected once. Sequenced material: Vdelta1+ gamma-delta thymocytes from the thymus. Subset denoted: FACS-sorted CD3+ TCRalphabeta- TCRVdelta1+ TCRVdelta2- thymocytes. The sequence was collected from a child in the first two years of life who had congenital heart surgery. The V gene is TRDV2, the J gene TRDJ1; 9 bases agree with TRDD3. CDR3 nucleotides: TGTGCCTGTGACACCTGGGGGATAAACACCGATAAACTCATCTTT. The encoded protein is CACDTWGINTDKLIF.